A single TCR beta chain is shown here with its context. This specimen belongs to a study of T cell changes during pregnancy in multiple sclerosis. The V gene's germline CDR1 is SGHDT and CDR2 YYEEEE. CDR3 length: 13 residues. V was pared by 4 bases and J by 1 base, with 9 bases between. TCRdb's table, derived via immunoSEQ multiplex PCR, lists solely in-frame clones and lacks some. Of around 80,000 clones detected, around 94% appear once; the ten largest clones hold roughly 0.9%. The material sequenced was peripheral blood, taken in the second trimester of pregnancy. This TCR was recovered from a female donor in good health, enrolled as a control in a pregnancy study. V gene TRBV5-6 combines with J gene TRBJ2-7; TRBD1 is a possible D gene (5 bases). DNA for the CDR3: TGTGCCAGCAGCCCTAGACAGTCCTACGAGCAGTACTTC. Translated, it gives CASSPRQSYEQYF.